This TCR beta chain was sequenced for a study of regulatory T cells in long-lasting Graves disease (dated by TCRdb to the early 2020s). Turning to the overall study: To count as having persistent Graves' disease, a patient had to have received antithyroid drug treatment for over 5 years with TSH receptor autoantibodies remaining persistently positive. Peripheral blood TCR sequencing and RNA sequencing compared persistent Graves' disease patients with newly diagnosed Graves' disease patients. The study was conducted in China and was registered as a clinical trial. A total of 33 samples were covered by TCR sequencing, comprising about 13 persistent and some 20 newly diagnosed Graves' disease patients. On average, persistent Graves' disease patients in the clinical cohort had been on antithyroid drugs for approximately ten years. Overall study outcomes, separate from this receptor: Because the primary lesion, thyroid tissue, could not be accessed, the study looked at peripheral blood alone. Preferential use of TRBV28, TRBJ1-2 and TRBJ2-5 was observed in persistent disease, whereas TRBV20-1 and TRBJ2-1 were favored in newly diagnosed disease. Sequencing and analysis were limited to the TCR beta chain. Patients with persistent disease shared more public clonotypes (fewer than 3,000) than newly diagnosed patients did (about 1,000). As a limitation, the authors acknowledged that the small sample size may reduce accuracy. Compared with newly diagnosed patients, persistent Graves' disease patients had lower TCR Shannon entropy and fewer highly expanded clones, which suggests clonal expansion.

Libraries were constructed by multiplex PCR. Data came from an Illumina HiSeq 4000. TCR beta libraries were built with iRepertoire HTBI primers and Arm-PCR amplification of CDR3 regions. Gel purification was performed on PCR products prior to sequencing. On the authors' methods: Gene usage analysis of CDR3 amino acid clonotypes used the approximately 62 TRBV and more than 13 TRBJ segments found across samples. COPE and FqMerger were used to merge filtered high-quality paired reads into contigs. Contigs were aligned with BLAST to IMGT TRBV, TRBD and TRBJ reference genes, and CDR3 was defined per IMGT. Any clonotype with a frequency above 0.1% was classified as a highly expanded clone. Shannon entropy was used to measure repertoire diversity, and the Gini coefficient was used to measure V-J evenness. A clonotype found in more than one individual was treated as public. The public reads were reanalyzed by TCRdb: fastp trimming at Q25, MiXCR alignment, in-frame beta chains only. Here each entry gathers all rows of one CDR3 protein and keeps the most common genes and DNA. It is TCRdb's table, rather than the study itself, that gives the V and J calls and clone size. The sample includes around 400,000 distinct CDR3 sequences, with around a fifth observed a single time. The ten largest account for over 11% of the sample.

Taken with the paper, the label for time point translates to: persistent/refractory GD, antithyroid drugs over 5 years with positive TRAb. For both TCR sequencing and RNA sequencing, RNA was extracted from PBMCs using TRIzol. The diagnosis of Graves' disease was made according to American Thyroid Association guidelines. Patients were recruited from an endocrinology department in Xi'an, China. Each patient gave approximately 9 milliliters of peripheral blood, collected in an EDTA anticoagulant tube. Ficoll Paque Plus density gradient separation was used to isolate PBMCs, and no further T cell sorting was performed. RNA quality was checked with an Agilent 2100 Bioanalyzer and agarose gel, and concentration with a NanoDrop 2000. In this sample, this clonotype turned up many times. Its antigen has not been determined. Base qualities are not at hand, and no much larger clone is one base apart. The CDR3 sequence holds 14 residues, the cysteine and phenylalanine included. Of the read, only the CDR3 DNA is kept; its 42 bases are in frame from base 1. CDR1 and CDR2 (DFQATT, SNEGSKA) derive from the germline V gene (reference sequence). V is pruned by 0 bases and J by 12 bases, leaving 11 bases of the junction without a gene match.

This sequence originates from a female donor with Graves disease. The input for sequencing was peripheral blood mononuclear cells (PBMCs), taken when the disease was refractory, from a patient treated with antithyroid drugs. This chain joins TRBV20-1 to TRBJ2-1; TRBD2 matches 7 bases in the middle. The nucleotide sequence is TGCAGTGCTAGAGATTGGGGGGGGGAGTCTGGGCAGTTCTTC. Its protein product is CSARDWGGESGQFF.